These 23 T cell receptor beta chains originate from one sample sequenced in a study of T cells in Graves' hyperthyroidism and ophthalmopathy. It was RNA transcripts that yielded the amplified TCR beta CDR3 regions. A set of HTBI primers served as the primers for a first-round RT-PCR of the TCR CDR3. MiXCR was run by TCRdb on the multiplex PCR reads, yielding one entry per CDR3 protein. The data contain a few hundred thousand distinct CDR3 sequences, 25% of them singletons. Material for sequencing was blood. The receptors come from a man aged 50 to 60 with Graves' hyperthyroidism.

The chain recombines TRBV20-1 with TRBJ2-2; D is ambiguous. The CDR3 has 12 residues. The V gene's germline CDR1 is DFQATT and CDR2 SNEGSKA (reference sequence). V was trimmed by 3 bases and J by 6 bases, leaving 8 bases between them. In DNA form, the CDR3 reads TGCAGTGCTAGTCATGGTCCCGGGGAGCTGTTTTTT. It is translated as CSASHGPGELFF.

The chain carries TRBV28 and TRBJ2-7; perhaps TRBD2 as D (5 bases). V lost 4 bases to trimming and J lost 7 bases, with 11 bases between them. The CDR3 has 12 amino acids. Germline values: CDR1 MDHEN, CDR2 SYDVKM. The CDR3 DNA reads as TGTGCCAGCAGTTCGGTGAAGCGGGAGCAGTACTTC. Translated, it gives CASSSVKREQYF.

CDR3 sequence: CASSLAQGANRIQYF. Here the CDR3 DNA reads TGTGCCAGCAGCTTGGCGCAGGGGGCGAATCGCATTCAGTACTTC. The V gene is TRBV5-5, the J gene TRBJ2-4; 8 bases match TRBD1. The V segment lost 0 bases and the J segment 9 bases; nucleotides outside the gene matches: 8. CDR3 length: 15 amino acids. Germline lookup yields CDR1 SGHKS and CDR2 YYEKEE (reference sequence).

This clonotype was observed a few times. The chain couples TRBV5-1 to TRBJ2-1; 8 nucleotides agree with TRBD1. The V gene's germline CDR1 is SGHRS and CDR2 YFSETQ. The J segment lost 0 bases and the V segment lost 3 bases, leaving 5 bases of the junction unmatched. The CDR3 loop spans 16 amino acids. The DNA for the CDR3 is TGCGCCAGCAGCTACCGGACAGGGAGCTCCTACAATGAGCAGTTCTTC. This sequence encodes CASSYRTGSSYNEQFF.

This chain joins TRBV2 and TRBJ2-3; 8 bases agree with TRBD1. This CDR3 region has 14 residues. Losses at the gene ends were 6 bases for V and 6 bases for J; bases not matched to a gene: 8. Per the germline V gene, CDR1 is SNHLY and CDR2 is FYNNEI. The CDR3 loop reads CASRRGRGLDTQYF. CDR3 sequence (DNA): TGTGCCAGCAGAAGGGGCAGGGGGCTCGATACGCAGTATTTT.

As for this clonotype: At one of its ends the junction is not consistent with the germline gene, which may arise from a read error. This chain connects TRBV5-1 to TRBJ2-1; TRBD2 might be the D (6 bases). This CDR3 is built from 13 residues. Germline V gene data show CDR1 as SGHRS and CDR2 as YFSETQ. The CDR3 bases are TGCGTCAGCAGCTTGGGACTCGTCAATGAGCAGTTCTTC. It specifies CVSSLGLVNEQFF.

This clonotype has at least ten counts. J is TRBJ2-3 and V is TRBV3-1; D remains unclear. CDR1 is LGHDT, CDR2 YNNKEL, per germline (reference sequence). Trimming removed 4 bases from V and 4 bases from J, with 15 bases in between. The CDR3 sequence is 15 residues long. CDR3 sequence reads: CASSPKYGNPDTQYF. The DNA of the CDR3 is TGTGCCAGCAGCCCCAAGTATGGCAACCCAGATACGCAGTATTTT.

This chain joins TRBV12-3 or TRBV12-4 and TRBJ2-1; TRBD2 matches at 10 bases. CDR3 length: 15 amino acids. J lost 5 bases, V lost 5 bases, and 6 bases had no gene match. The CDR3 sequence: CASSRSGRANNEQFF. The CDR3 DNA reads as TGTGCCAGCAGTCGCAGCGGGAGGGCGAACAATGAGCAGTTCTTC.

This clonotype was counted many times. The CDR3 DNA follows: TGTGCCAGCAGCCCTTATTTTCCTGGAGTAGGTACGCAGTATTTT. This translates into CASSPYFPGVGTQYF. The V and J genes are TRBV7-9 and TRBJ2-3, with D unclear. V was shortened by 5 bases and J by 8 bases, with 20 bases between the two germline ends. The length of the CDR3 is 15 residues. CDR1 is SEHNR and CDR2 is FQNEAQ in the germline V gene (reference sequence).

The rearrangement joins TRBV5-1 to TRBJ2-7; no clear D gene. The V gene lost 0 bases and the J gene lost 3 bases, with 13 bases spanning the gap. Germline loops: CDR1 SGHRS, CDR2 YFSETQ. The CDR3 is 15 residues long. As DNA, the CDR3 is TGCGCCAGCAGCTTGGAAGGTGTAGGGATCTACGAGCAGTACTTC. Protein: CASSLEGVGIYEQYF.

This CDR3 reads CASSPRGDQPQHF. CDR3 sequence (DNA): TGTGCCAGCAGTCCCCGGGGGGATCAGCCCCAGCATTTT. The chain is built from TRBV6-1 and TRBJ1-5; possible D gene TRBD1, 5 bases. Per germline, CDR1 MNHNS and CDR2 SASEGT. V gave up 5 bases and J gave up 5 bases, with 10 bases separating them. The CDR3 covers 13 residues.

V usage is TRBV2 and J usage is TRBJ1-1; D gene ambiguous. Trimming cost V 5 bases and J 5 bases, with 15 bases left between them. The length of the CDR3 is 14 residues. The germline CDR1 and CDR2 sequences are SNHLY and FYNNEI. CDR3 loop: CASSSTGSTTEAFF. Written as DNA, the CDR3 is TGTGCCAGCAGTTCGACGGGGTCAACAACTGAAGCTTTCTTT.

The chain is built from TRBV9 and TRBJ1-6; D perhaps matches TRBD1 (6 bases). Germline CDR1 reads SGDLS; CDR2 reads YYNGEE. The CDR3 is made up of 15 amino acids. V was cut by 4 bases and J by 6 bases, with 14 bases left in between. The CDR3 nucleotides are TGTGCCAGCAGCCCAAACTTGGACAGTAATTCACCCCTCCACTTT. Its translation: CASSPNLDSNSPLHF.

This clonotype was counted a few times. This rearrangement joins TRBV7-9 to TRBJ2-1; 7 bases fit TRBD2. CDR3 length: 11 amino acids. Unmatched junction bases numbered 2, after V lost 3 bases and J lost 12 bases. CDR1 is SEHNR, CDR2 FQNEAQ, per germline (reference sequence). CDR3: CASSFTGGQFF. The CDR3 DNA follows: TGTGCCAGCAGCTTTACGGGGGGGCAGTTCTTC.

This clonotype was counted only a few times. V and J are TRBV7-2 and TRBJ2-7; 8 nucleotides line up with TRBD2. This CDR3 is built from 15 residues. With 2 bases clipped from V and 7 bases from J, the junction kept 10 bases outside the gene matches. Per the germline V gene, CDR1 is SGHTA and CDR2 is FQGNSA. The CDR3 protein is CASSLFSGGPWEQYF. In DNA form, the CDR3 reads TGTGCCAGCAGCTTATTTTCGGGAGGGCCTTGGGAGCAGTACTTC.

This clonotype appeared many times. The chain joins TRBV6-1 to TRBJ1-5; 9 bases map to TRBD1. CDR1 is MNHNS and CDR2 is SASEGT in the germline V gene. The V gene end was trimmed by 6 bases and the J gene end by 4 bases; junction bases not matched to a gene: 13. The CDR3 is made up of 17 amino acids. The CDR3 loop is CASSSRPTGGHNQPQHF. The CDR3 DNA reads as TGTGCCAGCAGCTCCAGGCCAACAGGGGGCCATAATCAGCCCCAGCATTTT.

The chain employs TRBV12-3 or TRBV12-4 and TRBJ2-5; the match to TRBD2 covers 13 bases. The CDR3 contains 16 residues. J was trimmed by 7 bases and V by 5 bases; bases with no gene match: 10. CDR3 bases: TGTGCCAGCAGTGACGGGACTAGCGGGACCCCCGGGACCCAGTACTTC. Translated: CASSDGTSGTPGTQYF.

V and J are TRBV11-1 and TRBJ2-2, with 10 nucleotides matching TRBD1. The CDR3 loop spans 14 amino acids. V shed 5 bases and J 6 bases; nucleotides not matched to a gene: 3. Germline assignment: CDR1 SGHAT and CDR2 FQDESV (reference sequence). The chain's CDR3 is CASSGGTGAGELFF. The CDR3 DNA follows: TGTGCCAGCAGCGGCGGGACAGGGGCCGGGGAGCTGTTTTTT. Combining the CDR3 with reference TRBV11-1 and TRBJ2-2 gives the whole variable domain EAEVAQSPRYKITEKSQAVAFWCDPISGHATLYWYRQILGQGPELLVQFQDESVVDDSQLPKDRFSAERLKGVDSTLKIQPAELGDSAMYLCASSGGTGAGELFFGEGSRLTVL.

V and J are TRBV12-5 and TRBJ2-3; 11 nucleotides align to TRBD2. This CDR3 has 16 amino acids. The junction had 3 bases not matched to a gene; V was cut back by 0 bases and J by 4 bases. Germline-derived CDR1 and CDR2 are LGHNT and FRNRAP. The CDR3 here is CASGLVLAGVADTQYF. For the CDR3, the DNA is TGTGCTAGTGGTTTGGTACTAGCGGGAGTTGCAGATACGCAGTATTTT. The full variable domain, completed using reference TRBV12-5 and TRBJ2-3, is DARVTQTPRHKVTEMGQEVTMRCQPILGHNTVFWYRQTMMQGLELLAYFRNRAPLDDSGMPKDRFSAEMPDATLATLKIQPSEPRDSAVYFCASGLVLAGVADTQYFGPGTRLTVL.

This clonotype has a handful of counts. This rearrangement joins TRBV7-9 to TRBJ2-1; D not resolved. This CDR3 has 12 residues. The V gene's germline CDR1 is SEHNR and CDR2 FQNEAQ (reference sequence). V lost 3 bases, J lost 10 bases, and 10 bases lay in between. CDR3 sequence reads: CASSFEAREQFF. CDR3 in DNA: TGTGCCAGCAGCTTCGAGGCCAGAGAGCAGTTCTTC.

The chain links TRBV5-5 to TRBJ1-4, with D possibly being TRBD1 (6 bases). CDR1 SGHKS and CDR2 YYEKEE come from the germline V gene (reference sequence). Trimming stripped 2 bases from V and 8 bases from J, with 13 bases between. The CDR3 totals 14 residues. Here the CDR3 reads CASSLGGAREKLFF. In nucleotides, the CDR3 is TGTGCCAGCAGCTTAGGGGGGGCAAGGGAAAAACTGTTTTTT.

The chain is built from TRBV10-2 and TRBJ2-3, with 7 bases fitting TRBD2. The CDR3 sequence is 13 residues long. V was clipped by 6 bases and J by 8 bases; unmatched bases: 8. CDR1 and CDR2 from the germline V gene are WSHSY and SAAADI. CDR3 in amino acids: CASSPREGGTQYF. Written as DNA, the CDR3 is TGCGCCAGCAGCCCAAGGGAGGGAGGTACGCAGTATTTT.

There are a few counts of this clonotype. The chain employs TRBV7-6 and TRBJ1-6, with TRBD1 identical over 8 bases. V was pared by 5 bases and J by 5 bases, with 5 bases of the junction left unmatched. Germline V gives CDR1 SGHVS, CDR2 FNYEAQ. This CDR3 is 15 amino acids long. The CDR3 sequence is CASSPMTGDNSPLHF. In DNA form, the CDR3 reads TGTGCCAGCAGCCCTATGACAGGGGATAATTCACCCCTCCACTTT.